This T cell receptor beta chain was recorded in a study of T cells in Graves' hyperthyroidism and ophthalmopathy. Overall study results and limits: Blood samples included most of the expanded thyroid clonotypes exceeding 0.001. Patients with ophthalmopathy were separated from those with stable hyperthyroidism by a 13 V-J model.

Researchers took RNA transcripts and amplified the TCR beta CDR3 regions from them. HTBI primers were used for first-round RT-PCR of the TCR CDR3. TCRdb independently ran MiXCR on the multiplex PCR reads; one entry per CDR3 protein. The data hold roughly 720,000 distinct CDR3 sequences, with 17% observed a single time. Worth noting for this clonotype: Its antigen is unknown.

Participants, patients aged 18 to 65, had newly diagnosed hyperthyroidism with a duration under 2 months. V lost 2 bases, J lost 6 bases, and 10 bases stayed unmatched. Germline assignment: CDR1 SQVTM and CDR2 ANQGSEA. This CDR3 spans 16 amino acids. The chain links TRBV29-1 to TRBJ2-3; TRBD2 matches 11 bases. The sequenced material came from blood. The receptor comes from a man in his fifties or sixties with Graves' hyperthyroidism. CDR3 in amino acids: CSVERLAGGSGDTQYF. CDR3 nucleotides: TGCAGCGTTGAAAGGCTAGCGGGAGGATCAGGGGATACGCAGTATTTT.